The clone carrying this TCR beta chain appeared once. The germline CDR1 and CDR2 sequences are GTSNPN and SVGIG (reference sequence). The CDR3 totals 12 residues. The ends lost 3 bases at V and 6 bases at J; junction bases unmatched: 1. Expressed TCRB transcripts were sequenced, since all the RNA that had been isolated was reverse transcribed. Using immunoSEQ multiplex PCR, the repertoire was profiled, and TCRdb retains in-frame clones only, with some absent. The sample lists roughly 380,000 clones, about 20% occurring once. This sample was included in a study of beta chain features in type 1 diabetes.

Material for sequencing was naive CD4+ T cells from blood. The chain couples TRBV30 to TRBJ1-3, with 8 bases lining up with TRBD1. The TCR was taken from a woman aged 18-35 years in good health. Written as DNA, the CDR3 is TGTGCCTGGAGACAGGGGGAAAACACCATATATTTT. It encodes CAWRQGENTIYF.